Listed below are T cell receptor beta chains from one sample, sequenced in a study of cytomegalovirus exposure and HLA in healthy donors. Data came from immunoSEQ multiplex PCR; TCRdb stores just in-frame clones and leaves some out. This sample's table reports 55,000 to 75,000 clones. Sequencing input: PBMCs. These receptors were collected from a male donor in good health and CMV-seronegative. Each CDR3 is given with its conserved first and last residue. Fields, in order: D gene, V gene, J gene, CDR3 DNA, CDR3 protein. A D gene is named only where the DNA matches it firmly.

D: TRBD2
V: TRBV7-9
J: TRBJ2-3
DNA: TGTGCCAGCAGCCCCCGGTTAGCGGGGGGTAGAGATACGCAGTATTTT
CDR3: CASSPRLAGGRDTQYF

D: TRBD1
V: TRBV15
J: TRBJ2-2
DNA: TGTGCCACCAGCAGAGATTTACAGGGGGGCACCGGGGAGCTGTTTTTT
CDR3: CATSRDLQGGTGELFF

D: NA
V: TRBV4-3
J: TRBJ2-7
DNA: TGCGCCAGCAGCCCTCAAGGGGCAGGGGAGAACGAGCAGTACTTC
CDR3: CASSPQGAGENEQYF

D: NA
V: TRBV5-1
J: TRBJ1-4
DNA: TGCGCCAGCAGCCTTCACAGGGCAACTAATGAAAAACTGTTTTTT
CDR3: CASSLHRATNEKLFF

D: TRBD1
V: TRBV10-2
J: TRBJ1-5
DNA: TGCGCCAGCAGTGTAACAGACAGGGCGGAGCCCCAGCATTTT
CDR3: CASSVTDRAEPQHF

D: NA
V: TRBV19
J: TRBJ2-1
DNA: TGTGCCAGTAGTCTATTCAGGGGTTCCTACAATGAGCAGTTCTTC
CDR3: CASSLFRGSYNEQFF

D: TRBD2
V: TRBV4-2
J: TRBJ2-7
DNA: TGTGCCAGCAGCCAAAAAATGGGGGGTAGGGTTGGGACTAGCGCCGCCTACGAGCAGTACTTC
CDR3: CASSQKMGGRVGTSAAYEQYF

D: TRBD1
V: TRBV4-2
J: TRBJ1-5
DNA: TGTGCCAGCAGCCTCACAGGGGAAAGGATGGATCAGCCCCAGCATTTT
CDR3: CASSLTGERMDQPQHF

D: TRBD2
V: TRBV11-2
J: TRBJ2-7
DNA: TGTGCCAGCAGCCGGACTAGCGGGGGAATCTCCTACGAGCAGTACTTC
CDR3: CASSRTSGGISYEQYF

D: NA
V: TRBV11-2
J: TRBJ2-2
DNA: TGTGCCAGCACCATCGGGGTCGGGGAGCTGTTTTTT
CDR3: CASTIGVGELFF

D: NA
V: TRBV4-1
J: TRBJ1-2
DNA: TGCGCCAGCAGCCGGGGGACATTAGGACATGGCTACACCTTC
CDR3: CASSRGTLGHGYTF

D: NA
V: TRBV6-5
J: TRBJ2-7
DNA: TGTGCCAGCAGTTTTACCGGGCCCCAGGGTGGCGAGCAGTACTTC
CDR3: CASSFTGPQGGEQYF

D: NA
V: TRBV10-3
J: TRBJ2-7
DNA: TGTGCCATCAGCGGGGGACTGAACGAGCAGTACTTC
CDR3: CAISGGLNEQYF

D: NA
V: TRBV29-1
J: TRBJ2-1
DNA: TGCAGCGTTGAAGATTCTAACTCACCTTACAATGAGCAGTTCTTC
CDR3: CSVEDSNSPYNEQFF

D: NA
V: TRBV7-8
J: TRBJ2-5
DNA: TGTGCCAGCAGGCGAACGTGGGGGGGGCGAGGGGAGACCCAGTACTTC
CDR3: CASRRTWGGRGETQYF

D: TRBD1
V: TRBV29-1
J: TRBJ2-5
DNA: TGCAGCGTCGATACAGGGGGCTGGGAGACCCAGTACTTC
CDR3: CSVDTGGWETQYF

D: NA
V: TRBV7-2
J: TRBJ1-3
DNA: TGTGCCAGCAGCTTGGACAGCTCTGGAAACACCATATATTTT
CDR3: CASSLDSSGNTIYF

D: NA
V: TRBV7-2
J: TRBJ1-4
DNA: TGTGCCAGCAGCTTCGGCGGGACGGGTAATGAAAAACTGTTTTTT
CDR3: CASSFGGTGNEKLFF

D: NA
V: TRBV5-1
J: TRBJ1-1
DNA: TGCGCCAGCAGCTTCAATGGGCAGCGGGGCACTGAAGCTTTCTTT
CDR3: CASSFNGQRGTEAFF

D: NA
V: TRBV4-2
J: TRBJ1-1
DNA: TGTGCCAGCAGCCAAGATCAGAAGAAAGATTTCTTT
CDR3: CASSQDQKKDFF

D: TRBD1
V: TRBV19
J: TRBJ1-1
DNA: TGTGCCAGTATTACAGGGGGCAGGGGTAACACTGAAGCTTTCTTT
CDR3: CASITGGRGNTEAFF

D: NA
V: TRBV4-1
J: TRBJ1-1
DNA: TGCGCCAGCAGCCAAGGCGGTAGCACTGAAGCTTTCTTT
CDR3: CASSQGGSTEAFF

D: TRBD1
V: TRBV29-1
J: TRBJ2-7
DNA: TGCAGCGTGGCGGACAGGGCCAGCTACGAGCAGTACTTC
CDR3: CSVADRASYEQYF

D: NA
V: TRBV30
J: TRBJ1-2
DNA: TGTGCCTGGAGTGTACAATGGGGCGGAGGGAACTATGGCTACACCTTC
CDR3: CAWSVQWGGGNYGYTF

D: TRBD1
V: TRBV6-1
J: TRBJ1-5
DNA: TGTGCCAGCTGGGACAGGGTCAATCAGCCCCAGCATTTT
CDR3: CASWDRVNQPQHF

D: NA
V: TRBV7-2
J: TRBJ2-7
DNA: TGTGCCAGCAGCCCAGCCGCGGGTAGCTCCTACGAGCAGTACTTC
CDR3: CASSPAAGSSYEQYF

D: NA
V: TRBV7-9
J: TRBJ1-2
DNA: TGTGCCAGCAGCTTATGGCTGGGGGGTAGCCCTAACTATGGCTACACCTTC
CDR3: CASSLWLGGSPNYGYTF

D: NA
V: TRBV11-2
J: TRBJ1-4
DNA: TGTGCCAGCAGCTTAGGGTCTACAGGTCCCTCGAAACTGTTTTTT
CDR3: CASSLGSTGPSKLFF

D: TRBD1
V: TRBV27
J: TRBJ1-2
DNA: TGTGCCAGCAGTCCGGACAGGGTGGGTTATGGCTACACCTTC
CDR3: CASSPDRVGYGYTF

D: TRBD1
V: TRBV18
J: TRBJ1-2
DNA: TGTGCCAGCTCACCAGAGAACAGGGGCTATGGCTACACCTTC
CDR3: CASSPENRGYGYTF

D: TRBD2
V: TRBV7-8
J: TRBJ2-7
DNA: TGTGCCAGCAGCCTCCGAGGACTAGGACCCTCGGACGAGCAGTACTTC
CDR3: CASSLRGLGPSDEQYF

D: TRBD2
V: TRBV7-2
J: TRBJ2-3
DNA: TGTGCCAGCAGCTTCCAGCGGGGAATTAGTGCAGATAAGCAGTATTTT
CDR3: CASSFQRGISADKQYF

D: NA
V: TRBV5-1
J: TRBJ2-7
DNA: TGCGCCGGCAGCTTGGCCGCAGGGTTCGACGAGCAGTACTTC
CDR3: CAGSLAAGFDEQYF